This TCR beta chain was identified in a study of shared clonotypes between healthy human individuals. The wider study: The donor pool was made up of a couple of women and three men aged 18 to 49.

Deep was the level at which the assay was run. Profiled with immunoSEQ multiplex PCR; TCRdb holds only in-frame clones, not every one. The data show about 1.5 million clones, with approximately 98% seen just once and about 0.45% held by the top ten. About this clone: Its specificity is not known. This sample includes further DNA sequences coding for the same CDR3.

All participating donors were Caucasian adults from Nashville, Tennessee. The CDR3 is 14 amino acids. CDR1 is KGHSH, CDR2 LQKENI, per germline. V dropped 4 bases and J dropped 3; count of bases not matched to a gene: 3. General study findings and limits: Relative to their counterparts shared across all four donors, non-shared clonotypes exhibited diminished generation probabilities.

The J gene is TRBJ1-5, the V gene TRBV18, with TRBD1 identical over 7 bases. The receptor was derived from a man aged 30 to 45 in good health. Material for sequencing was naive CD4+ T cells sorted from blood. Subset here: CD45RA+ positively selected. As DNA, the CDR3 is TGTGCCAGCTCACAGACAGGGAACAATCAGCCCCAGCATTTT. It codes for CASSQTGNNQPQHF.